This TCR beta chain was recorded in a study of cytomegalovirus exposure and HLA in healthy donors. Whole-study results and caveats: Clonal expansion, a later analysis showed, was greater in HLA-associated TCR beta chains than in equally common others.

The germline gives CDR1 SEHNR, CDR2 FQNEAQ (reference sequence). V lost 5 bases, J lost 4 bases, and 14 bases lay in between. This CDR3 is 14 amino acids long. On this clone itself: The antigen remains unidentified.

PCR used 60 Vbeta primers and 13 Jbeta primers. Measured with immunoSEQ multiplex PCR; TCRdb has only the in-frame clones, and not every one. The top ten clones hold 6% to 8.5% of a sample with 110,000 to 150,000 clones, 75% of them seen once. The clonotype was recovered from a man aged 30 to 39 in good health and CMV-seronegative. The sequenced sample consisted of PBMCs. The chain joins TRBV7-9 to TRBJ2-5, with D possibly matching TRBD1 (5 bases). In DNA form, the CDR3 reads TGTGCCAGCAGCGCCGCAGGGTCAGGAGAGACCCAGTACTTC. It specifies CASSAAGSGETQYF.